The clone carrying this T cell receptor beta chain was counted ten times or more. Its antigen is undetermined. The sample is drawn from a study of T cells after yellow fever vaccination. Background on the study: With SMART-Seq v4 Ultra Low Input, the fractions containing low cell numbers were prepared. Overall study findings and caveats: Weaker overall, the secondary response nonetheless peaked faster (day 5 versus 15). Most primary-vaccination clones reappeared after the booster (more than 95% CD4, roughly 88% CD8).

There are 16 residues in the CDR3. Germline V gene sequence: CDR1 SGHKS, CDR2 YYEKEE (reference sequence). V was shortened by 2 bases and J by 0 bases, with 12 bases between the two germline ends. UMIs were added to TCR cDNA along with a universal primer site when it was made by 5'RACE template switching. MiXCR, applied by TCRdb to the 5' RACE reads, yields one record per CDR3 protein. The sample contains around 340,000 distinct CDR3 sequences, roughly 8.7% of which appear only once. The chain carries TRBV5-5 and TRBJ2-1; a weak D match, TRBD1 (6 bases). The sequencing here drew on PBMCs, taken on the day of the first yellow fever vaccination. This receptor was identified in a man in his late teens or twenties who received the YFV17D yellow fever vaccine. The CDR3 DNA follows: TGTGCCAGCAGCTTTGGCCGGGACACCTCCTACAATGAGCAGTTCTTC. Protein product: CASSFGRDTSYNEQFF.